This T cell receptor (beta chain) is from a study of T cell repertoires in ileal Crohn's disease. About the research overall: Median disease duration was about 8.5 years; 35% to 45% smoked at surgery. Operated complications were stricturing disease (roughly 60%) and penetrating disease (around 39%).

Repertoires were generated with immunoSEQ multiplex PCR, while TCRdb's copy carries only in-frame clones and drops some. This table has over 9,000 clones, around 80% appearing once. Germline V gene sequence: CDR1 SGHVS, CDR2 FNYEAQ. This CDR3 spans 14 amino acids. Notes on this clone: At one end the junction does not follow the germline gene, possibly because of a read error.

The time point denotes: neoterminal ileum biopsy at postoperative endoscopy, about 6 months after surgery. The chain joins TRBV7-6 to TRBJ2-1; 7 nucleotides match TRBD2. Sequencing was carried out using ileal tissue. This TCR came from an adult with Crohn's disease. The CDR3 DNA follows: TGTGCCAGCAGTCTAGCGGTACTATACAATGAGCGGTTCTTC. This gives the protein CASSLAVLYNERFF. Filled out from reference TRBV7-6 and TRBJ2-1, the complete variable domain reads GAGVSQSPRYKVTKRGQDVALRCDPISGHVSLYWYRQALGQGPEFLTYFNYEAQQDKSGLPNDRFSAERPEGSISTLTIQRTEQRDSAMYRCASSLAVLYNERFFGPGTRLTVL.